These 24 T cell receptor beta chains were sequenced from one sample in a study of blood T cell repertoires in COVID-19 (dated by TCRdb to 2018 to 2021). The receptor library was made with the immunoSEQ multiplex PCR assay. TCRdb took over this immuneACCESS table, retaining in-frame rearrangements with V and J assigned. Such tables are incomplete; in checked studies, under half of the missing clones stem from an unresolved V gene, and the remainder is unexplained. The sample yields under 80,000 clones; around 80% were counted once. Jointly, the top ten make up roughly a tenth of the sample. Sequenced input: peripheral blood. Receptor source: a human donor in a cohort sampled during active COVID-19.

The chain employs TRBV2 and TRBJ2-6; D not certain. The germline gives CDR1 SNHLY, CDR2 FYNNEI. This CDR3 is built from 18 residues. V lost 2 bases, J lost 0 bases, and 14 bases lay in between. CDR3 loop: CASSEITALASGANVLTF. DNA of the CDR3: TGTGCCAGCAGTGAAATAACAGCCCTTGCCTCTGGGGCCAACGTCCTGACTTTC.

Here the CDR3 DNA reads TGTGCCAGCAAACTCGGCCCAGGGCACACTGAAGCTTTCTTT. Translation: CASKLGPGHTEAFF. The V gene is TRBV6-4, the J gene TRBJ1-1; possible D gene TRBD1, 5 bases. Trimming stripped 7 bases from V and 3 bases from J, with 15 bases between. CDR3 size: 14 residues. The germline CDR1 and CDR2 sequences are MRHNA and SNTAGT.

The rearrangement joins TRBV7-8 to TRBJ2-5; the match to TRBD2 covers 10 bases. Germline CDR1 reads SGHVS; CDR2 reads FQNEAQ. J was trimmed by 5 bases and V by 4 bases; bases with no gene match: 13. There are 17 residues in the CDR3. The CDR3 loop reads CASSSTGVAGGVETQYF. As DNA, the CDR3 is TGTGCCAGCAGCTCCACTGGGGTAGCGGGAGGTGTGGAGACCCAGTACTTC.

This chain joins TRBV7-2 and TRBJ2-1; the D gene is possibly TRBD2 (5 bases). The CDR3 sequence is 14 residues long. In germline, CDR1 is SGHTA, CDR2 FQGNSA. Between the trimmed V and J ends, which lost 2 bases and 5 bases, there was a span of 10 bases. The DNA of the CDR3 is TGTGCCAGCAGCTTAAGGCGGGTCGACAATGAGCAGTTCTTC. Amino acid sequence: CASSLRRVDNEQFF.

V gene TRBV7-9 combines with J gene TRBJ1-2; 9 bases map to TRBD1. CDR3 size: 14 residues. The trim removed 3 bases at V and 4 bases at J, leaving 3 bases unmatched. CDR1 is SEHNR and CDR2 is FQNEAQ in the germline V gene (reference sequence). The CDR3 bases are TGTGCCAGCAGCTTCACAGGGGGCGGCTATGGCTACACCTTC. It yields the protein CASSFTGGGYGYTF.

This clone was seen a handful of times. J is TRBJ2-2 and V is TRBV5-1, with D possibly matching TRBD1 (8 bases). Trimming took 7 bases from V and 3 from J, leaving 16 bases between them. The germline V gene encodes CDR1 SGHRS and CDR2 YFSETQ. The CDR3 contains 15 residues. This CDR3 reads CASQGAGEHTGELFF. The CDR3, as DNA: TGCGCCAGCCAGGGGGCGGGAGAACACACCGGGGAGCTGTTTTTT.

The chain links TRBV14 to TRBJ2-3, with D unresolved. The CDR3 runs 15 residues. Trimming left V 3 bases short and J 1 base short, with 11 bases between. Looked up from germline, CDR1 is SGHDN and CDR2 is FVKESK. CDR3 sequence (DNA): TGTGCCAGCAGCCATGGGTGGGCAGGCACAGATACGCAGTATTTT. Translation gives CASSHGWAGTDTQYF.

In DNA form, the CDR3 reads TGTGCCAGCAGTGACGGGAACCAAGAGACCCAGTACTTC. This gives the protein CASSDGNQETQYF. V usage is TRBV25-1 and J usage is TRBJ2-5, with a possible D match to TRBD2 (5 bases). Trimming left V 3 bases short and J 0 bases short, with 5 bases between. This CDR3 has 13 residues. In germline, CDR1 is MGHDK, CDR2 SYGVNS.

This chain joins TRBV27 and TRBJ2-2; 7 positions agree with TRBD1. After removal of 5 bases from V and 0 bases from J, the junction contained 6 bases not matched to a gene. The germline V gene has CDR1 MNHEY and CDR2 SMNVEV (reference sequence). The CDR3 extends over 16 amino acids. The CDR3 here is CASSKRQGANTGELFF. The DNA for the CDR3 is TGTGCCAGCAGTAAACGACAGGGTGCGAACACCGGGGAGCTGTTTTTT.

This chain links TRBV15 with TRBJ2-4, with 7 bases lining up with TRBD1. The V gene end was trimmed by 5 bases and the J gene end by 2 bases; junction bases not matched to a gene: 9. The germline V gene has CDR1 LNHNV and CDR2 YYDKDF (reference sequence). The length of the CDR3 is 16 residues. This chain's CDR3 is CATSGFLQGPKNIQYF. The CDR3, as DNA: TGTGCCACCAGCGGATTTTTACAGGGGCCCAAAAACATTCAGTACTTC.

This clone was seen only a few times. V gene TRBV2 combines with J gene TRBJ2-7; maybe TRBD2 (6 bases). This CDR3 has 14 residues. Germline values: CDR1 SNHLY, CDR2 FYNNEI. The ends were cut back, 3 bases at V and 4 bases at J, with 13 bases in the middle. This CDR3 is CASSERRDQYEQYF. The DNA for the CDR3 is TGTGCCAGCAGTGAGAGGAGGGACCAGTACGAGCAGTACTTC.

Only one count was recorded for this clone. The chain uses TRBV13 and TRBJ1-5; 10 positions agree with TRBD1. Germline V gene lookup returns CDR1 PRHDT and CDR2 FYEKMQ (reference sequence). The ends lost 2 bases at V and 5 bases at J; junction bases unmatched: 6. The CDR3 has 16 residues. CDR3 residues: CASSLRQGAGDQPQHF. For the CDR3, the DNA is TGTGCCAGCAGCTTAAGACAGGGGGCAGGAGATCAGCCCCAGCATTTT.

The table lists this clone with a count of one. This chain connects TRBV19 to TRBJ2-2, with a weak D call TRBD2 (5 bases). CDR1 is LNHDA and CDR2 is SQIVND in the germline V gene (reference sequence). The germline V and J ends were trimmed by 3 bases and 0 bases, with 11 bases remaining between them. The CDR3 covers 16 residues. In DNA, the CDR3 is TGTGCCAGTAGTATTTTAGGGAGTTCGAACACCGGGGAGCTGTTTTTT. As protein: CASSILGSSNTGELFF.

The chain uses TRBV4-1 and TRBJ2-2; D gene unclear. Trimming cost V 4 bases and J 6 bases, with 24 bases left between them. The CDR3 has 18 amino acids. Germline values: CDR1 MGHRA, CDR2 YSYEKL. The CDR3 sequence: CASSLGEPTVLPAGELFF. In DNA form, the CDR3 reads TGCGCCAGCAGCCTAGGCGAGCCGACGGTACTACCGGCCGGGGAGCTGTTTTTT.

This sequence joins TRBV30 and TRBJ2-4; the match to TRBD2 covers 9 bases. The CDR3 is 17 residues long. The trim removed 5 bases at V and 2 bases at J, leaving 13 bases unmatched. Per germline, CDR1 GTSNPN and CDR2 SVGIG (reference sequence). The CDR3 DNA reads TGTGCCTGGGGGCCTCCTAGCGGGAAGGATACCAAAAACATTCAGTACTTC. Amino acid sequence: CAWGPPSGKDTKNIQYF.

The rearrangement links TRBV7-9 to TRBJ2-7, with a possible D match to TRBD1 (6 bases). The CDR3 extends over 15 amino acids. The V gene's germline CDR1 is SEHNR and CDR2 FQNEAQ (reference sequence). Between the trimmed V and J ends, which lost 4 bases and 6 bases, there was a span of 19 bases. CDR3 DNA sequence: TGTGCCAGCAGCTATCATGGGACACGGGATGCCGAGCAGTACTTC. Translated: CASSYHGTRDAEQYF.

The J gene is TRBJ2-5, the V gene TRBV5-1, with 7 nucleotides matching TRBD1. The CDR3 runs to 15 residues. J gave up 5 bases and V 4 bases, and 11 bases lay outside the gene matches. The germline CDR1 and CDR2 sequences are SGHRS and YFSETQ. In nucleotides, the CDR3 is TGCGCCAGCAGCAAGGGGACAGCCCCTCTGGAGACCCAGTACTTC. Its protein is CASSKGTAPLETQYF.

The V and J genes are TRBV28 and TRBJ2-3, with TRBD2 matching 16 bases. In germline, CDR1 is MDHEN, CDR2 SYDVKM. The CDR3 has 18 residues. The V segment lost 5 bases and the J segment 5 bases; nucleotides outside the gene matches: 10. Written as DNA, the CDR3 is TGTGCCAGCAGTACTACCATGGGACTAGCGGGAGGGAAAGATACGCAGTATTTT. Translating it yields CASSTTMGLAGGKDTQYF.

The V gene is TRBV7-2, the J gene TRBJ1-5; TRBD1 might be the D (6 bases). V was pared by 5 bases and J by 5 bases, with 16 bases between. CDR1 SGHTA and CDR2 FQGNSA come from the germline V gene. The CDR3 covers 15 residues. The CDR3: CASSPRTGGDQPQHF. The CDR3, as DNA: TGTGCCAGCAGCCCAAGGACGGGGGGCGATCAGCCCCAGCATTTT.

The table lists this clone with a count of one. The chain couples TRBV6-4 to TRBJ1-5, with D possibly being TRBD1 (6 bases). V dropped 2 bases and J dropped 2 bases, with 7 bases sitting between them. The germline CDR1 and CDR2 sequences are MRHNA and SNTAGT. The CDR3 spans 14 residues. The CDR3 DNA follows: TGTGCCAGCAGTGACGAGGGGGGCAATCAGCCCCAGCATTTT. Its translation is CASSDEGGNQPQHF.

The chain employs TRBV27 and TRBJ2-6; TRBD1 might be the D (5 bases). This CDR3 is 16 amino acids long. Germline CDR1 and CDR2: MNHEY and SMNVEV (reference sequence). Trimming removed 3 bases from V and 2 bases from J, with 11 bases in between. This chain's CDR3 is CASSLRQGTGANVLTF. CDR3 DNA sequence: TGTGCCAGCAGTTTGCGGCAGGGCACTGGGGCCAACGTCCTGACTTTC.

The rearrangement joins TRBV11-3 to TRBJ2-1, with 11 bases matching TRBD2. The CDR3 is 16 residues long. Germline trimming cut 1 base from V and 6 bases from J; bases unmatched to any gene: 5. Germline V gene data show CDR1 as SGHNT and CDR2 as YENEEA. This chain's CDR3 is CASSLGRGTSGNEQFF. CDR3 in DNA: TGTGCCAGCAGCTTAGGTCGAGGGACTAGCGGCAATGAGCAGTTCTTC.

The genes are TRBV21-1 and TRBJ2-7; whether TRBD2, the table's D call, matches the DNA was not checked. TRBV21-1 is a pseudogene locus. This CDR3 contains 17 residues. The DNA for the CDR3 is TGTGCCAGCAGCAAGTCTGCTAGCGGGAGGGGATGCTACGAGCAGTACTTC. Encoded protein: CASSKSASGRGCYEQYF.

The rearrangement uses TRBV19 and TRBJ1-6, with D hard to call. CDR1 and CDR2 from the germline V gene are LNHDA and SQIVND (reference sequence). This CDR3 contains 13 residues. V gave up 1 base and J gave up 6 bases, with 4 bases separating them. The CDR3 region has the DNA TGTGCCAGTAGTATAGGGGCTAATTCACCCCTCCACTTT. This gives the protein CASSIGANSPLHF.